A single sample gave rise to the 29 T cell receptor beta chains below, sequenced in a study of blood T cell repertoires in COVID-19. TCRdb's copy holds only in-frame clones and misses some; the assay was immunoSEQ multiplex PCR. The sample holds under 200,000 clones, about four fifths seen once. The sample consisted of peripheral blood. The receptors were sampled from a man aged 18 to 35 with active or convalescent COVID-19.

V and J are TRBV7-2 and TRBJ1-2; TRBD1 is a possible D gene (6 bases). V was cut by 6 bases and J by 4 bases, with 15 bases left in between. This CDR3 contains 14 residues. Germline loops: CDR1 SGHTA, CDR2 FQGNSA. CDR3 region: CASRFTGSSYGYTF. Written as DNA, the CDR3 is TGTGCCAGCAGATTCACAGGGAGTTCCTATGGCTACACCTTC.

V is TRBV29-1 and J is TRBJ2-7; D possibly corresponds to TRBD1 (6 bases). The CDR3 runs 15 residues. Germline CDR1 reads SQVTM; CDR2 reads ANQGSEA. Trimming cost V 5 bases and J 4 bases, with 21 bases left between them. The DNA for the CDR3 is TGCAGCGTTTCATTTCCAACAGGGATTGGGTACGAGCAGTACTTC. Translating it yields CSVSFPTGIGYEQYF.

The V gene is TRBV3-1 (or the pseudogene TRBV3-2), the J gene TRBJ2-5, with 15 positions matching TRBD2. Germline loops: CDR1 LGHDT, CDR2 YNNKEL (reference sequence). The CDR3 spans 17 residues. Trimming at V came to 5 bases and at J to 5 bases, leaving 9 bases not matched to a gene. The CDR3 protein is CASSVGLAGGPLETQYF. In DNA, the CDR3 is TGTGCCAGCAGCGTAGGACTAGCGGGGGGGCCATTGGAGACCCAGTACTTC.

The chain combines TRBV6-4 with TRBJ2-3; the match to TRBD2 covers 10 bases. Germline CDR1 MRHNA, CDR2 SNTAGT. The CDR3 spans 15 residues. Trimming at V came to 4 bases and at J to 1 base, leaving 2 bases not matched to a gene. As DNA, the CDR3 is TGTGCCAGCAGTGCCGGGACTAGCGGCACAGATACGCAGTATTTT. This gives the protein CASSAGTSGTDTQYF.

V gene TRBV7-8 combines with J gene TRBJ2-5, with no clear D. This CDR3 contains 14 residues. The germline CDR1 and CDR2 sequences are SGHVS and FQNEAQ. The V gene lost 1 base and the J gene lost 5 bases, with 11 bases spanning the gap. CDR3 loop: CASSLVLVVETQYF. CDR3 DNA: TGTGCCAGCAGCTTAGTCCTAGTGGTGGAGACCCAGTACTTC. Filled out from reference TRBV7-8 and TRBJ2-5, the complete variable domain reads GAGVSQSPRYKVAKRGQDVALRCDPISGHVSLFWYQQALGQGPEFLTYFQNEAQLDKSGLPSDRFFAERPEGSVSTLKIQRTQQEDSAVYLCASSLVLVVETQYFGPGTRLLVL.

Comments on this clone: This CDR3 is also generated by other DNA sequences in the sample. This rearrangement joins TRBV2 to TRBJ2-3, with unresolved D. The germline CDR1 and CDR2 sequences are SNHLY and FYNNEI. The germline V and J ends were trimmed by 3 bases and 1 base, with 5 bases remaining between them. The CDR3 runs to 13 residues. The CDR3 sequence: CASSDRGTDTQYF. CDR3 DNA sequence: TGTGCCAGCAGTGATCGGGGCACAGATACGCAGTATTTT.

This chain's CDR3 is CASSIQGWEKLFF. The CDR3 nucleotides are TGTGCCAGCAGCATCCAGGGGTGGGAAAAACTGTTTTTT. The chain is built from TRBV5-8 and TRBJ1-4, with D tentatively TRBD1 (6 bases). V dropped 4 bases and J dropped 8 bases, with 12 bases sitting between them. CDR1 and CDR2 (germline): SGHTS, YDEGEE. The length of the CDR3 is 13 residues.

V and J are TRBV5-1 and TRBJ2-1, with a possible D match to TRBD2 (6 bases). CDR3 length: 15 amino acids. Germline V gives CDR1 SGHRS, CDR2 YFSETQ. Trimming shortened V by 0 bases and J by 3 bases, and 10 bases separated the two germline ends. CDR3: CASSLDIADYNEQFF. CDR3 nucleotide sequence: TGCGCCAGCAGCTTGGACATAGCGGACTACAATGAGCAGTTCTTC. Using reference TRBV5-1 and TRBJ2-1 for the parts outside the CDR3, the full variable domain is KAGVTQTPRYLIKTRGQQVTLSCSPISGHRSVSWYQQTPGQGLQFLFEYFSETQRNKGNFPGRFSGRQFSNSRSEMNVSTLELGDSALYLCASSLDIADYNEQFFGPGTRLTVL.

This clone was seen only once. The V gene is TRBV3-1 (or the pseudogene TRBV3-2), the J gene TRBJ1-1; no definite D call. CDR1 is LGHDT, CDR2 YNNKEL, per germline (reference sequence). The CDR3 extends over 13 amino acids. The V and J ends lost 3 bases and 1 base respectively, with 6 bases between them. The CDR3 nucleotides are TGTGCCAGCAGCCAGTTGAGGAACACTGAAGCTTTCTTT. This translates into CASSQLRNTEAFF.

The V and J genes are TRBV19 and TRBJ2-3; 8 nucleotides match TRBD2. Germline V gives CDR1 LNHDA, CDR2 SQIVND (reference sequence). This CDR3 is 16 amino acids long. V shed 5 bases, J shed 2 bases, and the junction held 9 bases outside the gene matches. CDR3 sequence (DNA): TGTGCCAGTAGTGTCGGACTAGCCGTTAACACAGATACGCAGTATTTT. This encodes CASSVGLAVNTDTQYF. Filled out from reference TRBV19 and TRBJ2-3, the complete variable domain reads DGGITQSPKYLFRKEGQNVTLSCEQNLNHDAMYWYRQDPGQGLRLIYYSQIVNDFQKGDIAEGYSVSREKKESFPLTVTSAQKNPTAFYLCASSVGLAVNTDTQYFGPGTRLTVL.

This clone was recorded once. The chain couples TRBV11-3 to TRBJ2-3, with 10 positions matching TRBD2. Germline V gene lookup returns CDR1 SGHNT and CDR2 YENEEA. The CDR3 has 17 residues. V shed 4 bases, J shed 1 base, and the junction held 8 bases outside the gene matches. CDR3: CASSSRTSGGGTDTQYF. The DNA of the CDR3 is TGTGCCAGCAGCTCCCGGACTAGCGGTGGTGGCACAGATACGCAGTATTTT.

The V and J genes are TRBV6-5 and TRBJ2-3; D gene ambiguous. CDR3 length equals 13 residues. With 5 bases removed from V and 5 bases from J, the gap between germline ends came to 11 bases. The germline V gene encodes CDR1 MNHEY and CDR2 SVGAGI. The CDR3 nucleotides read TGTGCCAGCAGTCCCCGACTCCGAGATACGCAGTATTTT. This sequence encodes CASSPRLRDTQYF.

A single count supports this clone. V gene TRBV10-3 combines with J gene TRBJ2-7; 7 nucleotides agree with TRBD1. Germline trimming cut 4 bases from V and 5 bases from J; bases unmatched to any gene: 14. CDR3 size: 16 residues. The V gene's germline CDR1 is ENHRY and CDR2 SYGVKD. The DNA of the CDR3 is TGTGCCATCAGTGGCAAGGAAGGGGGCGCATTTCACGAGCAGTACTTC. Its translation is CAISGKEGGAFHEQYF.

The chain uses TRBV18 and TRBJ1-2, with 8 bases aligning to TRBD1. The CDR3 length is 15 residues. V gave up 6 bases and J gave up 2 bases; unmatched junction bases: 8. Germline V gene lookup returns CDR1 KGHSH and CDR2 LQKENI. CDR3 amino acids: CASSPGTGENYGYTF. Here the CDR3 DNA reads TGTGCCAGCTCGCCCGGGACAGGCGAAAACTATGGCTACACCTTC.

In this sample, this clone turned up once. V is TRBV28 and J is TRBJ1-5; no reliable D call. This CDR3 comprises 13 residues. V lost 6 bases and J lost 10, with 16 bases in between. Germline CDR1 and CDR2: MDHEN and SYDVKM. The CDR3 reads CASSPQVVDPQHF. The CDR3 nucleotides read TGTGCCAGCAGCCCCCAGGTCGTTGATCCCCAGCATTTT.

The rearrangement links TRBV4-2 to TRBJ2-2, with 7 bases identical to TRBD2. Germline values: CDR1 LGHNA, CDR2 YNFKEQ. This CDR3 comprises 18 residues. V dropped 0 bases and J dropped 5; count of bases not matched to a gene: 12. For the CDR3, the DNA is TGTGCCAGCAGCCAAGACCCGTCTAGCGGCTTTTCGACCGGGGAGCTGTTTTTT. Translated: CASSQDPSSGFSTGELFF.

The chain has TRBV3-1 (or the pseudogene TRBV3-2) and TRBJ2-1; 7 nucleotides align to TRBD2. With V trimmed by 6 bases and J by 4 bases, 9 bases remained unmatched. This CDR3 comprises 15 residues. Germline CDR1 reads LGHDT; CDR2 reads YNNKEL (reference sequence). The CDR3 bases are TGTGCCAGCAGTCAGACGGGGGGTGGTTACAATGAGCAGTTCTTC. Its translation: CASSQTGGGYNEQFF.

V and J are TRBV10-3 and TRBJ2-1, with TRBD2 matching over 8 bases. J lost 3 bases, V lost 5 bases, and 15 bases had no gene match. CDR1 ENHRY and CDR2 SYGVKD come from the germline V gene. CDR3 length: 18 residues. The CDR3 coding sequence is TGTGCCATCAGTCCTAGACCGTGGAGCGGGAGTTACTACAATGAGCAGTTCTTC. Amino acids: CAISPRPWSGSYYNEQFF.

This clone was seen only once. As DNA, the CDR3 is TGTGCCAGTAGTATAAGACAGGAGGTCTCCTACGAGCAGTACTTC. Translation gives CASSIRQEVSYEQYF. J is TRBJ2-7 and V is TRBV19; the D gene is possibly TRBD1 (6 bases). The CDR3 contains 15 residues. Trimming left V 2 bases short and J 0 bases short, with 11 bases between. Per germline, CDR1 LNHDA and CDR2 SQIVND (reference sequence).

The chain combines TRBV4-2 with TRBJ2-1, with 10 bases aligning to TRBD2. After removal of 4 bases from V and 6 bases from J, the junction contained 9 bases not matched to a gene. The germline V gene has CDR1 LGHNA and CDR2 YNFKEQ. The CDR3 length is 16 residues. CDR3 DNA: TGTGCCAGCAGCCGAGGCGGGATAGCGGGAGGCAATGAGCAGTTCTTC. Translating gives CASSRGGIAGGNEQFF.

This clone was detected only a few times. The chain couples TRBV30 to TRBJ2-7, with TRBD2 matching over 8 bases. The ends lost 5 bases at V and 2 bases at J; junction bases unmatched: 5. The CDR3 has 13 amino acids. Per the germline V gene, CDR1 is GTSNPN and CDR2 is SVGIG (reference sequence). CDR3 residues: CAWVRAGAYEQYF. The CDR3 coding sequence is TGTGCCTGGGTTAGAGCGGGAGCCTACGAGCAGTACTTC.

This clone was seen just once. The rearrangement joins TRBV3-1 (or the pseudogene TRBV3-2) to TRBJ2-3; TRBD2 matches 8 bases. J was trimmed by 1 base and V by 0 bases; bases with no gene match: 3. The CDR3 runs 16 residues. Germline V lookup: CDR1 LGHDT, CDR2 YNNKEL (reference sequence). CDR3 coding DNA: TGTGCCAGCAGCCAAGATGAGACTAGCGGCACAGATACGCAGTATTTT. Translating it yields CASSQDETSGTDTQYF.

The chain uses TRBV7-2 and TRBJ2-2, with D unclear. Germline V lookup: CDR1 SGHTA, CDR2 FQGNSA. V was clipped by 2 bases and J by 5 bases, with 9 bases between them. This CDR3 spans 14 amino acids. The CDR3, as DNA: TGTGCCAGCAGCTTACAACATACAACCGGGGAGCTGTTTTTT. Its translation: CASSLQHTTGELFF. The whole variable domain, remainder taken from reference TRBV7-2 and TRBJ2-2, is GAGVSQSPSNKVTEKGKDVELRCDPISGHTALYWYRQSLGQGLEFLIYFQGNSAPDKSGLPSDRFSAERTGGSVSTLTIQRTQQEDSAVYLCASSLQHTTGELFFGEGSRLTVL.

A single count supports this clone. V gene TRBV6-5 combines with J gene TRBJ2-7; TRBD2 matches 11 bases. The CDR3 covers 15 residues. The germline CDR1 and CDR2 sequences are MNHEY and SVGAGI. The ends lost 5 bases at V and 3 bases at J; junction bases unmatched: 6. The CDR3 coding sequence is TGTGCCAGCAGTAAACTAGCGGGGGAGTTCTACGAGCAGTACTTC. Amino acid sequence: CASSKLAGEFYEQYF.

Only a few counts were recorded for this clone. The chain employs TRBV6-6 and TRBJ2-4; a possible D gene is TRBD1 (5 bases). Trimming took off 5 bases at V and 0 bases at J, with 8 bases between the two ends. The germline CDR1 and CDR2 sequences are MNHNY and SVGAGI (reference sequence). The CDR3 contains 14 residues. The CDR3 reads CASSGHVAKNIQYF. CDR3 DNA: TGTGCCAGCAGTGGACACGTAGCCAAAAACATTCAGTACTTC.

The chain has TRBV28 and TRBJ2-1; the D gene is possibly TRBD2 (5 bases). Deletions cut 4 bases from V and 1 base from J, with 8 bases between. Germline CDR1 MDHEN, CDR2 SYDVKM. The CDR3 extends over 14 amino acids. DNA for the CDR3: TGTGCCAGCAGTTCAAGCGGATCCTACAATGAGCAGTTCTTC. Its translation: CASSSSGSYNEQFF.

The V and J genes are TRBV18 and TRBJ1-2; perhaps TRBD1 as D (6 bases). Trimming pared 3 bases from V and 6 bases from J, leaving 11 bases between. CDR3 length equals 13 residues. Looked up from germline, CDR1 is KGHSH and CDR2 is LQKENI. The CDR3 DNA is TGTGCCAGCTCACCTGCGTCAGGGGATGGCTACACCTTC. Its translation: CASSPASGDGYTF.

The sample holds one count of this clone. The rearrangement joins TRBV30 to TRBJ2-7, with D tentatively TRBD1 (6 bases). The CDR3 loop spans 12 amino acids. Trimming stripped 6 bases from V and 1 base from J, with 10 bases between. Germline V gene sequence: CDR1 GTSNPN, CDR2 SVGIG (reference sequence). The CDR3 loop is CACVTGSYEQYF. CDR3 DNA: TGTGCCTGTGTGACAGGTTCCTACGAGCAGTACTTC.

This clone was seen only a few times. V usage is TRBV7-6 and J usage is TRBJ1-1; D gene uncertain. The CDR3 extends over 17 amino acids. Trimming took off 1 base at V and 0 bases at J, with 15 bases between the two ends. Germline V gene lookup returns CDR1 SGHVS and CDR2 FNYEAQ. CDR3 bases: TGTGCCAGCAGCTTAGGCGGGTCAGTAATATTGAACACTGAAGCTTTCTTT. The encoded protein is CASSLGGSVILNTEAFF.